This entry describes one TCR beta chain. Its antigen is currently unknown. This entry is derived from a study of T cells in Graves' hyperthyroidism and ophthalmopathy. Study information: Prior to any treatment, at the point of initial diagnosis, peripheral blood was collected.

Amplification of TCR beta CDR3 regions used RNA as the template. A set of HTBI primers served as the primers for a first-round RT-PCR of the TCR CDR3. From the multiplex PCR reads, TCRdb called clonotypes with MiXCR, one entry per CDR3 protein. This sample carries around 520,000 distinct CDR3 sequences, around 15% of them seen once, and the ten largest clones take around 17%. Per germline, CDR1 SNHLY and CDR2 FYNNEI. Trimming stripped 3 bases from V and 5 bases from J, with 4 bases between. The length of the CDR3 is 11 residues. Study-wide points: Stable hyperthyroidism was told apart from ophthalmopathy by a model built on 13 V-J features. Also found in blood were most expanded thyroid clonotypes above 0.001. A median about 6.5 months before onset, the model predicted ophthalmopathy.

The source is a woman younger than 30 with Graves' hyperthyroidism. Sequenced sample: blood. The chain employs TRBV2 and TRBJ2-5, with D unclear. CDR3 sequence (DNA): TGTGCCAGCAGTGACAGTGAGACCCAGTACTTC. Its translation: CASSDSETQYF.